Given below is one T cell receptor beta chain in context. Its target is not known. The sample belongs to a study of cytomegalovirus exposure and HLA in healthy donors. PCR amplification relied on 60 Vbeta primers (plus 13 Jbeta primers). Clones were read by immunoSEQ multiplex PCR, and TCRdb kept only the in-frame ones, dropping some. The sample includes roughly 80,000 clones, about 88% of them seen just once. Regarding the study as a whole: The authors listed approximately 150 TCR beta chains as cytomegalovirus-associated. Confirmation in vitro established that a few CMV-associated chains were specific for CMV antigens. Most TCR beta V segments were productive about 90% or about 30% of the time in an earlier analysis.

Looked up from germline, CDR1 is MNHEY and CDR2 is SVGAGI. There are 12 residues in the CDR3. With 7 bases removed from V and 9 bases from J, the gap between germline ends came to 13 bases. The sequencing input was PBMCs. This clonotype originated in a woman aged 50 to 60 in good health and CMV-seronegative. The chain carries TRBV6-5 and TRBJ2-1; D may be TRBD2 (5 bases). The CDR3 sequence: CASTHGVGEQFF. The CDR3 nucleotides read TGTGCCAGCACCCACGGGGTTGGTGAGCAGTTCTTC.